The rows below give T cell receptor beta chains drawn from one sample of a study of regulatory T cells in long-lasting Graves disease. Each CDR3 protein gets one entry after TCRdb re-called the multiplex PCR reads with MiXCR. This sample has 600,000 to 850,000 distinct CDR3 sequences; around 30% occur once, and the top ten carry roughly 46%. The sequencing here drew on peripheral blood mononuclear cells (PBMCs), taken when the disease was refractory, from a patient treated with antithyroid drugs. Receptor source: a female donor with Graves disease. The CDR3 runs from the conserved cysteine through the conserved F or W. A D gene is named only where the DNA matches it firmly. The size field is filled for only some rows; it gives once, few, many or a size class.

V	J	size	D	DNA	CDR3
TRBV28	TRBJ2-5	-	-	TGTGCCAGCAGTTACACAGGGATCCAAGAGACCCAGTACTTC	CASSYTGIQETQYF
TRBV28	TRBJ1-1	many	TRBD1	TGTGCCAGTGGACAGGGGAGGGCTGAAGCTTTCTTT	CASGQGRAEAFF
TRBV2	TRBJ2-7	many	-	TGTGCCAGCAAACGACACGAGCAGTACTTC	CASKRHEQYF
TRBV2	TRBJ1-4	many	TRBD1	TGTGCCAGCAGTGAAGACTTCCCCTTGACAGGGGGAACTAATGAAAAACTGTTTTTT	CASSEDFPLTGGTNEKLFF
TRBV15	TRBJ1-5	-	-	TGTGCCACCAGCAGAGATTGGGTCAGGGAAGGCAATCAGCCCCAGCATTTT	CATSRDWVREGNQPQHF
TRBV29-1	TRBJ1-1	-	TRBD1	TGCAGCGTGGACAGGGGTGGAGAAGCTTTCTTT	CSVDRGGEAFF
TRBV6-1	TRBJ1-2	many	-	TGTGCCAGCAGTGAAACGGTGGGCACCTTC	CASSETVGTF
TRBV6-6	TRBJ1-1	few	-	TGTGCCAGCAGTTACTCGAGTCAGATGAACACTGAAGCTTTCTTT	CASSYSSQMNTEAFF
TRBV2	TRBJ1-5	few	TRBD1	TGTGCCAGCATCGTGACAGGGGGCATACAGCCCCAGCATTTT	CASIVTGGIQPQHF
TRBV29-1	TRBJ1-1	-	-	TGCAGCGGCTCCGGGACCCAGAGGGGCAACACTGAAGCTTTCTTT	CSGSGTQRGNTEAFF
TRBV5-1	TRBJ2-2	few	TRBD2	TGCGCCAGCAGCTTGGGGACCGGGACTAGCGTTTTCGGGGAGCTGTTTTTT	CASSLGTGTSVFGELFF
TRBV30	TRBJ2-7	-	-	TGTGCCTGGAGCCATGGACAGACCTACGAGCAGTACTTC	CAWSHGQTYEQYF
TRBV6-5	TRBJ1-5	few	-	TGTGCCAGCAGTTATGCCGACCCAAATAGCAATCAGCCCCAGCATTTT	CASSYADPNSNQPQHF
TRBV29-1	TRBJ1-2	many	-	TGCAGCGTTGTCGCAGGGAACTATGGCTACACCTTC	CSVVAGNYGYTF
TRBV3-1	TRBJ1-5	-	-	TGTGCCAGCAGCCCCAGGGCCGAACAGCCCCAGCATTTT	CASSPRAEQPQHF
TRBV9	TRBJ2-5	-	TRBD1	TGTGCCAGCAGCGTAGGAGGGGGCATGGGAGAGACCCAGTACTTC	CASSVGGGMGETQYF